These 30 T cell receptor beta chains came from one sample sequenced in a study of blood T cell repertoires in COVID-19. Clones were sequenced by immunoSEQ multiplex PCR, and TCRdb holds only the in-frame ones, with some missing. The sample shows roughly 230,000 clones, 80% to 85% of them seen only once. Input material: PBMCs or T cells enriched from blood (not recorded which). These receptors came from a man in his forties or fifties who had recovered from COVID-19.

This clone has more than one count but fewer than ten. This chain uses TRBV10-1 with TRBJ2-7; 8 bases are a match to TRBD1. In germline, CDR1 is WNHNN, CDR2 SYGVQD (reference sequence). The CDR3 has 13 residues. Trimming took 8 bases from V and 4 from J; bases not matched to a gene: 7. In DNA form, the CDR3 reads TGCGCCAGCCAGCGCGGACAGGGTTACGAGCAGTACTTC. Translated, it gives CASQRGQGYEQYF.

V gene TRBV6-5 combines with J gene TRBJ2-7; TRBD1 is a possible D gene (6 bases). V was clipped by 7 bases and J by 1 base, with 17 bases between them. Looked up from germline, CDR1 is MNHEY and CDR2 is SVGAGI. CDR3 size: 15 residues. The CDR3 loop is CASTGPRQGSYEQYF. The CDR3 DNA is TGTGCCAGCACCGGCCCGAGGCAGGGGTCCTACGAGCAGTACTTC.

The chain links TRBV9 to TRBJ2-5, with a weak D call TRBD1 (6 bases). The germline CDR1 and CDR2 sequences are SGDLS and YYNGEE. The CDR3 totals 13 residues. Trimming removed 4 bases from V and 4 bases from J, with 11 bases in between. This CDR3 reads CASSPQGPETQYF. The CDR3 nucleotides are TGTGCCAGCAGCCCACAGGGACCAGAGACCCAGTACTTC.

The chain is built from TRBV6-5 and TRBJ1-3; TRBD1 aligns across 8 bases. The V gene's germline CDR1 is MNHEY and CDR2 SVGAGI. This CDR3 has 14 residues. V shed 8 bases, J shed 2 bases, and the junction held 5 bases outside the gene matches. CDR3 in amino acids: CASHTTGAGNTIYF. The CDR3 DNA reads as TGTGCCAGCCACACGACAGGGGCTGGAAACACCATATATTTT.

This chain joins TRBV6-5 and TRBJ2-1; the match to TRBD2 covers 8 bases. After removal of 1 base from V and 6 bases from J, the junction contained 5 bases not matched to a gene. The CDR3 is made up of 15 amino acids. CDR1 is MNHEY and CDR2 is SVGAGI in the germline V gene. CDR3 nucleotide sequence: TGTGCCAGCAGTTACTATCTCGGGAGGGGCAATGAGCAGTTCTTC. It specifies CASSYYLGRGNEQFF.

This chain uses TRBV6-5 with TRBJ2-3; the D is unclear. V was pared by 5 bases and J by 5 bases, with 8 bases between. Germline V gives CDR1 MNHEY, CDR2 SVGAGI. This CDR3 spans 12 amino acids. The CDR3, as DNA: TGTGCCAGCAGTCCCCTAGGAGATACGCAGTATTTT. It encodes CASSPLGDTQYF.

The CDR3 loop reads CASSPPIRPQHF. In DNA, the CDR3 is TGTGCCAGCAGTCCCCCTATAAGACCCCAGCATTTT. This chain connects TRBV28 to TRBJ1-5, with D hard to call. CDR1 and CDR2 (germline): MDHEN, SYDVKM. V lost 5 bases and J lost 10, with 12 bases in between. The CDR3 is 12 amino acids. Looking up the rest from reference TRBV28 and TRBJ1-5 gives the full variable domain: DVKVTQSSRYLVKRTGEKVFLECVQDMDHENMFWYRQDPGLGLRLIYFSYDVKMKEKGDIPEGYSVSREKKERFSLILESASTNQTSMYLCASSPPIRPQHFGDGTRLSIL.

V is TRBV4-2 and J is TRBJ1-2; 7 bases match TRBD1. Germline V gene sequence: CDR1 LGHNA, CDR2 YNFKEQ. J was trimmed by 2 bases and V by 4 bases; bases with no gene match: 7. This CDR3 has 15 amino acids. In DNA form, the CDR3 reads TGTGCCAGCAGCCCGGGGCCGGGACAGAACTATGGCTACACCTTC. Amino acid sequence: CASSPGPGQNYGYTF.

The sample holds a few counts of this clone. The V call is TRBV7-6, the J call TRBJ1-1; 9 bases align to TRBD1. The trim removed 4 bases at V and 6 bases at J, leaving 12 bases unmatched. Germline assignment: CDR1 SGHVS and CDR2 FNYEAQ. The CDR3 covers 16 residues. The CDR3 protein is CASSYSGQGGSSEAFF. CDR3 nucleotide sequence: TGTGCCAGCAGCTACTCGGGACAGGGAGGGAGCTCTGAAGCTTTCTTT.

The chain couples TRBV28 to TRBJ1-5, with TRBD1 matching over 8 bases. The junction had 7 bases not matched to a gene; V was cut back by 5 bases and J by 4 bases. The germline CDR1 and CDR2 sequences are MDHEN and SYDVKM. The CDR3 is 15 residues long. The CDR3 bases are TGTGCCAGCAGTCCAGGGGACAGGACTAATCAGCCCCAGCATTTT. The encoded protein is CASSPGDRTNQPQHF. Complete variable domain (other parts from reference TRBV28 and TRBJ1-5): DVKVTQSSRYLVKRTGEKVFLECVQDMDHENMFWYRQDPGLGLRLIYFSYDVKMKEKGDIPEGYSVSREKKERFSLILESASTNQTSMYLCASSPGDRTNQPQHFGDGTRLSIL.

This clone was seen a single time. The chain combines TRBV5-1 with TRBJ2-5; D may be TRBD1 (5 bases). Germline assignment: CDR1 SGHRS and CDR2 YFSETQ. The ends were cut back, 0 bases at V and 1 base at J, with 10 bases in the middle. CDR3 length: 15 residues. The CDR3 sequence is CASSLVAGPQETQYF. CDR3 nucleotide sequence: TGCGCCAGCAGCTTGGTGGCAGGGCCCCAAGAGACCCAGTACTTC.

The chain recombines TRBV5-1 with TRBJ2-7, with 7 bases aligning to TRBD2. CDR1 and CDR2 from the germline V gene are SGHRS and YFSETQ. With 4 bases clipped from V and 0 bases from J, the junction kept 7 bases outside the gene matches. This CDR3 comprises 15 residues. CDR3 residues: CASSLGTTSSYEQYF. The CDR3 nucleotides are TGCGCCAGCAGCCTGGGGACTACAAGCTCCTACGAGCAGTACTTC.

The J gene is TRBJ2-7, the V gene TRBV9; the match to TRBD1 covers 7 bases. J lost 3 bases, V lost 0 bases, and 6 bases had no gene match. The germline CDR1 and CDR2 sequences are SGDLS and YYNGEE. The CDR3 totals 15 residues. This CDR3 reads CASSVGADRNYEQYF. CDR3 nucleotides: TGTGCCAGCAGCGTAGGGGCGGACAGGAACTACGAGCAGTACTTC.

V usage is TRBV24-1 and J usage is TRBJ1-2; D is possibly TRBD1 (5 bases). The germline CDR1 and CDR2 sequences are KGHDR and SFDVKD. V was clipped by 10 bases and J by 8 bases, with 16 bases between them. There are 12 residues in the CDR3. CDR3 DNA: TGTGCCACACAGGCCACGGGGGAAGGCTACACCTTC. As protein: CATQATGEGYTF.

V and J are TRBV7-2 and TRBJ2-5, with D possibly matching TRBD1 (5 bases). The CDR3 runs to 14 residues. Germline V gene sequence: CDR1 SGHTA, CDR2 FQGNSA. Trimming took 5 bases from V and 0 from J, leaving 10 bases between them. The CDR3 nucleotides read TGTGCCAGCAGCCCCAGACAGTACCAAGAGACCCAGTACTTC. Amino acids: CASSPRQYQETQYF.

The V call is TRBV30, the J call TRBJ1-2, with unresolved D. This CDR3 region has 11 residues. Germline assignment: CDR1 GTSNPN and CDR2 SVGIG (reference sequence). Trimming took 8 bases from V and 8 from J, leaving 15 bases between them. The CDR3 reads CATSPGEGYTF. The CDR3 DNA sequence: TGTGCCACTTCCCCCGGGGAGGGCTACACCTTC.

V is TRBV7-2 and J is TRBJ1-5; 9 bases map to TRBD1. The germline V gene has CDR1 SGHTA and CDR2 FQGNSA. This CDR3 is 16 amino acids long. V trimming: 3 bases; J trimming: 7 bases; junction bases outside the gene matches: 10. The chain's CDR3 is CASSLGTGSPLQPQHF. The DNA of the CDR3 is TGTGCCAGCAGCTTGGGGACAGGGTCCCCTCTGCAGCCCCAGCATTTT.

J is TRBJ1-5 and V is TRBV21-1; the table's D gene call, TRBD1, was not cross checked with the DNA. TRBV21-1 corresponds to a pseudogene. The CDR3 is made up of 15 amino acids. DNA for the CDR3: TGTGCCAGCAGCAACTCCGACAGCCGCAATCAGCCCCAGCATTTT. This translates into CASSNSDSRNQPQHF.

The CDR3 bases are TGTGCCATCAGTCGGGACATGGGCACAGATACGCAGTATTTT. Amino acids: CAISRDMGTDTQYF. This chain joins TRBV10-3 and TRBJ2-3; TRBD1 is a possible D gene (6 bases). CDR1 and CDR2 from the germline V gene are ENHRY and SYGVKD. V was pared by 5 bases and J by 1 base, with 10 bases between. This CDR3 has 14 residues.

This sequence joins TRBV28 and TRBJ2-1; D may be TRBD2 (6 bases). The CDR3 has 12 residues. CDR1 and CDR2 from the germline V gene are MDHEN and SYDVKM. Trimming took 3 bases from V and 13 from J, leaving 13 bases between them. The CDR3 spells CASSFSGAGQFF. The CDR3 DNA follows: TGTGCCAGCAGTTTCTCTGGGGCGGGACAGTTCTTC.

V gene TRBV5-1 combines with J gene TRBJ2-4; 7 bases agree with TRBD1. Trimming removed 4 bases from V and 3 bases from J; junction bases left unmatched: 4. CDR1 SGHRS and CDR2 YFSETQ come from the germline V gene. The CDR3 is 14 amino acids. Written as DNA, the CDR3 is TGCGCCAGCAGCGGCACAGGGGTCAAAAACATTCAGTACTTC. This translates into CASSGTGVKNIQYF. Full variable domain (rest looked up from reference TRBV5-1 and TRBJ2-4): KAGVTQTPRYLIKTRGQQVTLSCSPISGHRSVSWYQQTPGQGLQFLFEYFSETQRNKGNFPGRFSGRQFSNSRSEMNVSTLELGDSALYLCASSGTGVKNIQYFGAGTRLSVL.

With regard to this clone: In the same sample, other DNA sequences code for this CDR3. The chain employs TRBV5-1 and TRBJ2-5; weak D call: TRBD2 (7 bases). Germline V gene data show CDR1 as SGHRS and CDR2 as YFSETQ. V gave up 0 bases and J gave up 5 bases, with 11 bases separating them. This CDR3 has 14 residues. The chain's CDR3 is CASSLGRGQETQYF. The CDR3, as DNA: TGCGCCAGCAGCTTGGGGCGGGGGCAGGAGACCCAGTACTTC.

The chain employs TRBV4-1 and TRBJ1-5; D call uncertain. V dropped 0 bases and J dropped 7 bases, with 16 bases sitting between them. CDR1 MGHRA and CDR2 YSYEKL come from the germline V gene. The CDR3 has 16 residues. For the CDR3, the DNA is TGCGCCAGCAGCCAAGATCTTTCTCCAAGAGGACAGCCCCAGCATTTT. Its protein product is CASSQDLSPRGQPQHF.

The chain couples TRBV19 to TRBJ2-7; 7 bases line up with TRBD1. This CDR3 has 15 residues. Germline loops: CDR1 LNHDA, CDR2 SQIVND (reference sequence). The junction had 7 bases not matched to a gene; V was cut back by 3 bases and J by 2 bases. CDR3 loop: CASSIRTGQTYEQYF. CDR3 coding DNA: TGTGCCAGTAGTATCAGGACAGGACAGACCTACGAGCAGTACTTC.

The chain employs TRBV3-1 (or the pseudogene TRBV3-2) and TRBJ2-1; TRBD2 aligns across 10 bases. V was clipped by 2 bases and J by 7 bases; unmatched bases: 8. The CDR3 runs 16 residues. Germline CDR1 LGHDT, CDR2 YNNKEL (reference sequence). The CDR3 region is CASSQPLAGTRNEQFF. CDR3 in DNA: TGTGCCAGCAGCCAACCACTAGCGGGGACTAGGAATGAGCAGTTCTTC.

The chain couples TRBV28 to TRBJ1-5; no clear D. Germline-derived CDR1 and CDR2 are MDHEN and SYDVKM. The CDR3 is 12 amino acids. Trimming pared 8 bases from V and 5 bases from J, leaving 10 bases between. The CDR3 sequence: CASGTVDQPQHF. The CDR3, as DNA: TGTGCCAGCGGTACAGTCGATCAGCCCCAGCATTTT.

The chain is built from TRBV7-2 and TRBJ1-3; 8 nucleotides agree with TRBD1. The CDR3 totals 17 residues. The trim removed 5 bases at V and 0 bases at J, leaving 9 bases unmatched. Germline CDR1 reads SGHTA; CDR2 reads FQGNSA. The CDR3 nucleotides read TGTGCCAGCAGCCTGGACAGGGTAGCCTTCTCTGGAAACACCATATATTTT. Its protein product is CASSLDRVAFSGNTIYF.

This chain uses TRBV9 with TRBJ2-7, with TRBD2 identical over 12 bases. In germline, CDR1 is SGDLS, CDR2 YYNGEE. The CDR3 runs 16 residues. J lost 5 bases, V lost 0 bases, and 6 bases had no gene match. In DNA form, the CDR3 reads TGTGCCAGCAGCGTAGGGAATCTAGCGGGGGGGGACGAGCAGTACTTC. Residues: CASSVGNLAGGDEQYF.

This clone turned up a few times. V is TRBV14 and J is TRBJ1-6; 8 bases line up with TRBD1. The junction had 5 bases not matched to a gene; V was cut back by 1 base and J by 6 bases. The CDR3 runs to 16 residues. The germline V gene encodes CDR1 SGHDN and CDR2 FVKESK. The CDR3 is CASSQGQGRFNSPLHF. The CDR3 nucleotides are TGTGCCAGCAGCCAAGGACAGGGGCGATTTAATTCACCCCTCCACTTT.

CDR3 residues: CASSGANSGNTIYF. The CDR3 DNA is TGTGCCAGCAGCGGAGCGAACTCTGGAAACACCATATATTTT. The V and J genes are TRBV9 and TRBJ1-3, with unresolved D. The CDR3 runs to 14 residues. Trimming cost V 3 bases and J 0 bases, with 7 bases left between them. Germline V gives CDR1 SGDLS, CDR2 YYNGEE.